Shown below are 4 T cell receptor beta chains from a single sample sequenced in a study of T cell responses to AZD1222 COVID-19 vaccine. Using immunoSEQ multiplex PCR, the repertoire was profiled, and TCRdb retains in-frame clones only, with some absent. The table shows around 78,000 clones, with roughly 82% occurring only once. The sample in question was peripheral blood, obtained on day 0 of AZD1222 vaccination. The origin of the receptors is an adult in good health.

The chain is built from TRBV19 and TRBJ2-3, with 13 bases that match TRBD2. J gave up 3 bases and V 9 bases, and 15 bases lay outside the gene matches. Germline CDR1 reads LNHDA; CDR2 reads SQIVND (reference sequence). This CDR3 is 18 amino acids long. The CDR3 nucleotides are TGTGCCAGCGCAGGACTAGCGGGAGACGCGGTCAGTACAGATACGCAGTATTTT. Protein: CASAGLAGDAVSTDTQYF.

V is TRBV18 and J is TRBJ1-5; D not resolved. With 6 bases removed from V and 0 bases from J, the gap between germline ends came to 12 bases. The CDR3 has 15 amino acids. Germline-derived CDR1 and CDR2 are KGHSH and LQKENI. The CDR3 reads CASSQDNYSNQPQHF. The CDR3 nucleotides read TGTGCCAGCTCGCAAGACAATTATAGCAATCAGCCCCAGCATTTT.

The rearrangement uses TRBV11-2 and TRBJ2-5; D not certain. Germline-derived CDR1 and CDR2 are SGHAT and FQNNGV. The CDR3 runs to 12 residues. V shed 3 bases and J shed 3 bases, with 5 bases lying between them. The CDR3 region has the DNA TGTGCCAGCAGCTTGGGAAAAGAGACCCAGTACTTC. Amino acids: CASSLGKETQYF.

In this sample, this clone turned up many times. This chain uses TRBV27 with TRBJ1-5; 7 positions match TRBD1. Germline CDR1 MNHEY, CDR2 SMNVEV (reference sequence). V shed 6 bases and J 7 bases; nucleotides not matched to a gene: 9. This CDR3 is built from 14 residues. The CDR3 sequence is CASSPGGGGQPQHF. The CDR3 bases are TGTGCCAGCAGCCCCGGAGGGGGCGGACAGCCCCAGCATTTT.